Listed below are T cell receptor beta chains from one sample, sequenced in a study of blood T cell repertoires in COVID-19. Clones were sequenced by immunoSEQ multiplex PCR, and TCRdb holds only the in-frame ones, with some missing. The sample has about 330,000 clones, approximately 84% seen once; the top ten hold about 10%. Material: PBMCs or T cells enriched from blood (not recorded which). These receptors came from a woman between 18 and 29 years old who had recovered from COVID-19. Both conserved end residues are part of each CDR3. The D gene is left open where the match is weak. The size of a clone is reported for some rows only, either as once, few or many, or as a class for expanded clones.

>TRBJ1-5|TRBV3-1/TRBV3-2|-|-
CASSGTYRNQPQHF
TGTGCCAGCAGCGGGACATATCGCAATCAGCCCCAGCATTTT
>TRBJ2-3|TRBV10-1|once|TRBD2
CASSEFSTSGSVKDTQYF
TGCGCCAGCAGTGAGTTCTCGACTAGCGGGAGTGTAAAAGATACGCAGTATTTT
>TRBJ2-6|TRBV15|-|-
CATGPAISGANVLTF
TGTGCCACCGGCCCAGCGATCTCTGGGGCCAACGTCCTGACTTTC
>TRBJ1-1|TRBV5-1|once|TRBD1
CASSFDRGNTEAFF
TGCGCCAGCAGCTTCGACAGGGGGAACACTGAAGCTTTCTTT
>TRBJ1-2|TRBV7-9|-|-
CASSLHTSNYGYTF
TGTGCCAGCAGCCTTCATACGAGTAACTATGGCTACACCTTC
>TRBJ1-1|TRBV7-8|-|-
CASSISENTEAFF
TGTGCCAGCAGCATCAGCGAGAACACTGAAGCTTTCTTT
>TRBJ1-1|TRBV28|few|-
CASRTTTEAFF
TGTGCCAGTCGAACAACCACTGAAGCTTTCTTT
>TRBJ1-2|TRBV6-6|few|-
CASGKFANYGYTF
TGTGCCAGCGGCAAATTCGCTAACTATGGCTACACCTTC
>TRBJ2-5|TRBV18|-|TRBD2
CASSPQASGAGAEETQYF
TGTGCCAGCTCACCACAGGCTAGCGGAGCCGGAGCAGAAGAGACCCAGTACTTC
>TRBJ2-1|TRBV7-9|once|TRBD1
CASTLVGTGDNEQFF
TGTGCCAGCACCCTAGTGGGGACAGGGGACAATGAGCAGTTCTTC
>TRBJ1-1|TRBV10-1|-|-
CASSEEAHTNTEAFF
TGCGCCAGCAGTGAGGAGGCACATACGAACACTGAAGCTTTCTTT
>TRBJ2-1|TRBV7-3|-|TRBD2
CASSYKLAGLHEQFF
TGTGCCAGCAGCTACAAACTAGCGGGGTTACATGAGCAGTTCTTC
>TRBJ2-5|TRBV6-5|-|-
CASRDNLGETQYF
TGTGCCAGCAGGGACAATCTCGGGGAGACCCAGTACTTC
>TRBJ2-4|TRBV3-1/TRBV3-2|-|TRBD2
CASSQEIRGGLNIQYF
TGTGCCAGCAGCCAAGAGATACGGGGGGGCCTAAACATTCAGTACTTC
>TRBJ1-3|TRBV10-3|-|-
CAISDPGPSHSAGNTIYF
TGTGCCATCAGTGACCCCGGCCCCTCGCACAGTGCGGGAAACACCATATATTTT
>TRBJ2-7|TRBV27|-|-
CASSSRSYEQYF
TGTGCCAGCAGTTCCCGCTCCTACGAGCAGTACTTC
>TRBJ2-5|TRBV12-3/TRBV12-4|-|-
CASNPGGYETQYF
TGTGCCAGCAACCCCGGGGGATACGAGACCCAGTACTTC
>TRBJ2-4|TRBV30|-|-
CAWRETAKNIQYF
TGTGCCTGGAGGGAGACGGCCAAAAACATTCAGTACTTC
>TRBJ2-1|TRBV4-1|few|TRBD2
CASSQATRLAANNEQFF
TGCGCCAGCAGCCAAGCGACGAGACTAGCGGCTAACAATGAGCAGTTCTTC
>TRBJ1-3|TRBV5-8|once|-
CASSSDLTSGNTIYF
TGTGCCAGCAGCTCGGACTTAACCTCTGGAAACACCATATATTTT
>TRBJ2-3|TRBV7-3|-|TRBD1
CASSLGQGADTQYF
TGTGCCAGCAGCCTGGGACAGGGAGCAGATACGCAGTATTTT
>TRBJ2-2|TRBV18|once|-
CASSPPSFVGELFF
TGTGCCAGCTCACCACCGAGTTTCGTCGGGGAGCTGTTTTTT
>TRBJ1-6|TRBV19|-|-
CASSRGQPRNSPLHF
TGTGCCAGTAGCCGCGGACAGCCTCGGAATTCACCCCTCCACTTT
>TRBJ1-1|TRBV28|many|-
CASSLPPPGESGEAFF
TGTGCCAGCAGTTTACCCCCCCCCGGGGAGAGTGGTGAAGCTTTCTTT
>TRBJ2-5|TRBV19|-|TRBD1
CASSQASTGGTGTQYF
TGTGCCAGTAGTCAAGCAAGTACAGGGGGCACGGGGACCCAGTACTTC
>TRBJ2-1|TRBV19|-|-
CASTSSREQFF
TGTGCCAGTACTTCCTCCAGGGAGCAGTTCTTC
>TRBJ2-2|TRBV24-1|-|TRBD1
CATSGSGGSGELFF
TGTGCCACCAGTGGTTCAGGGGGCTCGGGGGAGCTGTTTTTT
>TRBJ2-7|TRBV10-2|-|TRBD2
CASSDAGGLYEQYF
TGCGCCAGCAGTGACGCGGGGGGGCTTTACGAGCAGTACTTC
>TRBJ2-3|TRBV20-1|-|TRBD2
CSASPAGGPDTQYF
TGCAGTGCTAGTCCAGCGGGGGGGCCAGATACGCAGTATTTT
>TRBJ2-2|TRBV27|-|TRBD1
CASSWTGVEAGELFF
TGTGCCAGCAGTTGGACAGGAGTGGAAGCCGGGGAGCTGTTTTTT
>TRBJ1-2|TRBV19|-|TRBD1
CASTPRETGGSGYTF
TGTGCCAGTACCCCCCGGGAGACAGGGGGCAGTGGCTACACCTTC
>TRBJ1-2|TRBV24-1|-|-
CATSDPQERGYTF
TGTGCCACCAGTGATCCCCAGGAAAGGGGCTACACCTTC
>TRBJ1-2|TRBV15|-|-
CATSRDITNYGYTF
TGTGCCACCAGCCGAGATATAACTAACTATGGCTACACCTTC
>TRBJ1-2|TRBV21-1|-|-
CASNQIPAGPYGYTF
TGTGCCAGCAACCAGATACCGGCAGGGCCCTATGGCTACACCTTC
>TRBJ2-2|TRBV30|-|-
CAWSVLGGTANTGELFF
TGTGCCTGGAGTGTACTAGGGGGGACAGCGAACACCGGGGAGCTGTTTTTT
>TRBJ2-5|TRBV5-1|-|TRBD2
CASSSTTSGGATETQYF
TGCGCCAGCAGCTCCACGACTAGCGGGGGGGCTACGGAGACCCAGTACTTC
>TRBJ1-2|TRBV6-5|-|-
CASEGLYGYTF
TGTGCCAGCGAGGGACTCTATGGCTACACCTTC
>TRBJ1-1|TRBV10-3|once|-
CAIRMTELMNTEAFF
TGTGCCATCAGAATGACTGAACTCATGAACACTGAAGCTTTCTTT
>TRBJ2-5|TRBV20-1|-|TRBD2
CSASSSGRRGTQYF
TGCAGTGCTAGTAGCAGCGGGAGACGTGGGACCCAGTACTTC
>TRBJ2-1|TRBV20-1|few|TRBD1
CSAREDRWELF
TGCAGTGCTAGAGAGGACAGGTGGGAACTCTTC
>TRBJ2-7|TRBV21-1|-|-
CASSIKPGGTVTSGYQQYF
TGTGCCAGCAGCATTAAACCCGGAGGGACGGTCACTAGCGGCTACCAGCAGTACTTC
>TRBJ2-7|TRBV11-3|-|-
CASSLGAAFSYEQYF
TGTGCCAGCAGCTTAGGGGCAGCCTTTTCCTACGAGCAGTACTTC
>TRBJ1-3|TRBV30|few|-
CAWNTGQGKSSGNTIYF
TGTGCCTGGAACACGGGACAAGGGAAGTCCTCTGGAAACACCATATATTTT
>TRBJ2-7|TRBV7-9|-|-
CASRPDNVPYEQYF
TGTGCCAGCAGACCGGACAACGTCCCCTACGAGCAGTACTTC
>TRBJ2-7|TRBV5-1|-|-
CASSFGQKQYF
TGCGCCAGCAGCTTCGGACAGAAGCAGTACTTC
>TRBJ2-1|TRBV4-1|-|TRBD1
CASSRPGQVYNEQFF
TGCGCCAGCAGCCGCCCGGGACAGGTATACAATGAGCAGTTCTTC
>TRBJ2-7|TRBV5-1|once|TRBD2
CASSRLAGGGTEQYF
TGCGCCAGCAGCCGCCTAGCGGGTGGGGGGACCGAGCAGTACTTC
>TRBJ2-3|TRBV5-1|-|-
CASSLADSGYTDTQYF
TGCGCCAGCAGCTTGGCCGATAGCGGATACACAGATACGCAGTATTTT
>TRBJ2-5|TRBV27|-|TRBD1
CASSLYSGGSETQYF
TGTGCCAGCAGTTTATATTCAGGGGGCTCAGAGACCCAGTACTTC
>TRBJ1-1|TRBV19|-|TRBD1
CASRPSTQGMPEAFF
TGTGCCAGTAGGCCCTCTACACAGGGGATGCCTGAAGCTTTCTTT
>TRBJ1-1|TRBV5-8|-|TRBD1
CASSSWTGVNTEAFF
TGTGCCAGCAGCTCCTGGACAGGGGTGAACACTGAAGCTTTCTTT
>TRBJ2-2|TRBV9|-|TRBD2
CASSVAGGPNTGELFF
TGTGCCAGCAGCGTAGCGGGAGGGCCTAACACCGGGGAGCTGTTTTTT
>TRBJ2-7|TRBV19|once|-
CASNRDTSSYEQYF
TGTGCCAGTAATCGGGACACCAGCTCCTACGAGCAGTACTTC